This T cell receptor beta chain was sequenced for a study of blood T cell repertoires in COVID-19. The CDR3 is 13 amino acids. V dropped 7 bases and J dropped 5; count of bases not matched to a gene: 6. Germline CDR1 is SNHLY and CDR2 is FYNNEI. Clinical history reported by participants formed the basis on which cohorts were assigned. Per the original data handling: Amplification of reference gene primers was used by the study to estimate nucleated cell counts. Sequencing was performed with immunoSEQ multiplex PCR; in TCRdb, only in-frame clones are kept and a portion is missing. V and J calls and clone size are given by that table; D and trimming were obtained from the DNA. The sample has 200,000 to 250,000 clones, 84% seen once.

This sequence was found in a man aged 55 to 70 who had recovered from COVID-19. The V gene is TRBV2, the J gene TRBJ1-2; 8 nucleotides match TRBD1. Sequenced: PBMCs or T cells enriched from blood (not recorded which). The CDR3 DNA reads as TGTGCCAGCACCAAGGACAGGGAATATGGCTACACCTTC. Translation: CASTKDREYGYTF.